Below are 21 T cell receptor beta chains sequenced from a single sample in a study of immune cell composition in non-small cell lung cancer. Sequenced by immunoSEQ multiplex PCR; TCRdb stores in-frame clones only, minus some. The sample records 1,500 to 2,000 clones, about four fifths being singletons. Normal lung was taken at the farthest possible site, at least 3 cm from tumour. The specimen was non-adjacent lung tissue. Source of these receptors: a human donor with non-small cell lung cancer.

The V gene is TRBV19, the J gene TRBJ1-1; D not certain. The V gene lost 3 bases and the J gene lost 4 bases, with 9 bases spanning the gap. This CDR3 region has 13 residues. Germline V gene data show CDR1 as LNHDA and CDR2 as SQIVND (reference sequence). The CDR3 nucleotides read TGTGCCAGTAGTATCCCCGGGAGCACTGAAGCTTTCTTT. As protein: CASSIPGSTEAFF.

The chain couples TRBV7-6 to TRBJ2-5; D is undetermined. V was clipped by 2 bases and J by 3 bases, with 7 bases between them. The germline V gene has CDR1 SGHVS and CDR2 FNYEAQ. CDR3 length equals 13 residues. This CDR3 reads CASSLITEETQYF. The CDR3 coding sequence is TGTGCCAGCAGCTTAATCACGGAAGAGACCCAGTACTTC.

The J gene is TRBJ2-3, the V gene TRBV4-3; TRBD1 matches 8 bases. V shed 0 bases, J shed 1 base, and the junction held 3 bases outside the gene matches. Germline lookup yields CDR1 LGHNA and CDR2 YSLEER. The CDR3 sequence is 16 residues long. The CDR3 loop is CASSQDGTGRTDTQYF. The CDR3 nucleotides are TGCGCCAGCAGCCAAGATGGGACAGGACGCACAGATACGCAGTATTTT.

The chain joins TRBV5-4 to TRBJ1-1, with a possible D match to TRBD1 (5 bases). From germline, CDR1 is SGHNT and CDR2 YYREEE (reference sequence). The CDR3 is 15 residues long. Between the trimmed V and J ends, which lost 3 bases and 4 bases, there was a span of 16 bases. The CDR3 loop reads CASSWRAQGFTEAFF. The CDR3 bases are TGTGCCAGCAGCTGGAGGGCCCAGGGATTCACTGAAGCTTTCTTT.

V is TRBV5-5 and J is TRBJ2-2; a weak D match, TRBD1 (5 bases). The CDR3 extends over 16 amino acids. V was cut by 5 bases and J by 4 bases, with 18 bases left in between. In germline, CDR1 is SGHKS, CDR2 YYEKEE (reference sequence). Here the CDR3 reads CASSSGWSTVTGELFF. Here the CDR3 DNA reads TGTGCCAGCAGTTCTGGGTGGTCGACAGTCACCGGGGAGCTGTTTTTT.

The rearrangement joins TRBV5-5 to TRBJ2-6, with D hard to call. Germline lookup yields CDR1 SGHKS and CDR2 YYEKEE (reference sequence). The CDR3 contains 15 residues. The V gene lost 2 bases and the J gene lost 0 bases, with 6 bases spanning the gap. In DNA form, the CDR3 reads TGTGCCAGCAGCTTAAGCGTCTCTGGGGCCAACGTCCTGACTTTC. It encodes CASSLSVSGANVLTF. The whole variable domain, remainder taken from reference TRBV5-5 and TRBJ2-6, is DAGVTQSPTHLIKTRGQQVTLRCSPISGHKSVSWYQQVLGQGPQFIFQYYEKEERGRGNFPDRFSARQFPNYSSELNVNALLLGDSALYLCASSLSVSGANVLTFGAGSRLTVL.

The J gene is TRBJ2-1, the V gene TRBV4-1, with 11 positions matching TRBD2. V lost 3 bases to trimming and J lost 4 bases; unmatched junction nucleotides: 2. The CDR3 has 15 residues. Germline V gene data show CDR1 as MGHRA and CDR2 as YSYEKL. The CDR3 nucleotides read TGCGCCAGCAGCCAGGGGACTAGCGGTTACAATGAGCAGTTCTTC. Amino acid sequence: CASSQGTSGYNEQFF.

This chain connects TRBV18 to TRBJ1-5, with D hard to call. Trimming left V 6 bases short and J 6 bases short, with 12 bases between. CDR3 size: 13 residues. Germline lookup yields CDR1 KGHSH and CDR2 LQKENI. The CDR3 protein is CASSPGEGQPQHF. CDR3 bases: TGTGCCAGCTCCCCCGGAGAGGGTCAGCCCCAGCATTTT.

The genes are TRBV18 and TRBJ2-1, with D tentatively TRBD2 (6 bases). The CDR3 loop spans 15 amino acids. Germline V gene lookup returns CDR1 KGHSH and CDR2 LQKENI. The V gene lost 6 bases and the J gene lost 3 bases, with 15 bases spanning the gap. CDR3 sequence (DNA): TGTGCCAGCTCTCCCCTGGTCGGGAGCTACAATGAGCAGTTCTTC. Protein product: CASSPLVGSYNEQFF.

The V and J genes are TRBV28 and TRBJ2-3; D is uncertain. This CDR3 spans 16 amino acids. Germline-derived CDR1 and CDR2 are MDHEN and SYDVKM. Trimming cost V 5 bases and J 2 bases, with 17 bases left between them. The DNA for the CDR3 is TGTGCCAGCAGTCTTCCAAAATCCCCTACCACAGATACGCAGTATTTT. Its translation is CASSLPKSPTTDTQYF.

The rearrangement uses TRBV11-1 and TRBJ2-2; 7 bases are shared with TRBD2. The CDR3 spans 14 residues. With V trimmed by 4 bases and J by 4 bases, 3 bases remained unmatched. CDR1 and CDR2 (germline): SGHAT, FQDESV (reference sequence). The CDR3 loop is CASSWGRGTGELFF. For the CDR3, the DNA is TGTGCCAGCAGCTGGGGGAGGGGCACCGGGGAGCTGTTTTTT.

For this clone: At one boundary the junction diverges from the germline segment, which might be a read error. Here the CDR3 DNA reads TGTGCCAGCAGCTTGGAGGGGGGAGGCGGGACAGGTACGCAGTATTTT. This sequence encodes CASSLEGGGGTGTQYF. This chain uses TRBV5-4 with TRBJ2-3; TRBD1 matches 8 bases. From germline, CDR1 is SGHNT and CDR2 YYREEE (reference sequence). This CDR3 has 16 amino acids.

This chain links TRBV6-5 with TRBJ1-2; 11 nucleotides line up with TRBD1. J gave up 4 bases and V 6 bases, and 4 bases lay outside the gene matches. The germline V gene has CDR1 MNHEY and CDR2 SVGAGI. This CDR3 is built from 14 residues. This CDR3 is CASSFGQGAYGYTF. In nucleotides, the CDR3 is TGTGCCAGCAGCTTCGGACAGGGGGCCTATGGCTACACCTTC.

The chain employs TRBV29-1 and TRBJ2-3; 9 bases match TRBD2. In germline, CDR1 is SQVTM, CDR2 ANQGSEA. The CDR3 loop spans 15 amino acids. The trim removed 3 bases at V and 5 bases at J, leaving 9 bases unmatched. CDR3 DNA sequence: TGCAGCGTTGATCTGGCGGGAGGGCAGGGAGATACGCAGTATTTT. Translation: CSVDLAGGQGDTQYF.

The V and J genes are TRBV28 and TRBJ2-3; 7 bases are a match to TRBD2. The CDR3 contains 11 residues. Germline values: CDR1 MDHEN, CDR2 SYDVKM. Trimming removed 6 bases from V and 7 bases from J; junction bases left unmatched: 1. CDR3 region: CASRREYTQYF. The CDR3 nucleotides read TGTGCCAGCAGGCGGGAGTATACGCAGTATTTT.

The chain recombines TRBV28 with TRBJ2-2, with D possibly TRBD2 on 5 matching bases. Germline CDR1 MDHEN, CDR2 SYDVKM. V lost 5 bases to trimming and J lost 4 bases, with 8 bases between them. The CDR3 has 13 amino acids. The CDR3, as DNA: TGTGCCAGCAGTCCGGCGGGCACCGGGGAGCTGTTTTTT. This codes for CASSPAGTGELFF.

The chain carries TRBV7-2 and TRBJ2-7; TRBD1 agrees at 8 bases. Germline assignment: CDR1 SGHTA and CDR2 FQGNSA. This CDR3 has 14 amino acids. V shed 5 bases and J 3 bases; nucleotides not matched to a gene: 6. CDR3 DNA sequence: TGTGCCAGCAGCCTCGGGACAGGTCGCTACGAGCAGTACTTC. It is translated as CASSLGTGRYEQYF. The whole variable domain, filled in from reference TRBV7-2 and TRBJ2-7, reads GAGVSQSPSNKVTEKGKDVELRCDPISGHTALYWYRQSLGQGLEFLIYFQGNSAPDKSGLPSDRFSAERTGGSVSTLTIQRTQQEDSAVYLCASSLGTGRYEQYFGPGTRLTVT.

DNA of the CDR3: TGTGCCAGCAGTTTACAGGGTGTAGAGGTCGAAAAACTGTTTTTT. It specifies CASSLQGVEVEKLFF. The chain is built from TRBV27 and TRBJ1-4; maybe TRBD1 (5 bases). The V gene's germline CDR1 is MNHEY and CDR2 SMNVEV (reference sequence). The CDR3 length is 15 residues. The V and J ends lost 2 bases and 8 bases respectively, with 15 bases between them.

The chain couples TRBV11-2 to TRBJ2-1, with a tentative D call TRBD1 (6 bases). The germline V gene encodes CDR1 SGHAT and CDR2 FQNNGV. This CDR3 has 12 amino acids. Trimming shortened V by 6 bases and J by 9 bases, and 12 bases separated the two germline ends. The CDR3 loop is CASSQTGIEQFF. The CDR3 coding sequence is TGTGCCAGCAGTCAGACAGGTATTGAGCAGTTCTTC.

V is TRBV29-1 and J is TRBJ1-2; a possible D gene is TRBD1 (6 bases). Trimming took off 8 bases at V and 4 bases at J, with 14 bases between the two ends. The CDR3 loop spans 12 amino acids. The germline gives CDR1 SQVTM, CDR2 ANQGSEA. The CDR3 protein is CSTEGGGYGYTF. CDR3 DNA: TGCAGCACAGAGGGAGGGGGCTATGGCTACACCTTC.

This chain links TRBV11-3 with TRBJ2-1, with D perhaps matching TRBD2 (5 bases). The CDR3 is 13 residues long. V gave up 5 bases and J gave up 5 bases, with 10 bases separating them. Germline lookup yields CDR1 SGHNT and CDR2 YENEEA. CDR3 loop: CASSPGLHNEQFF. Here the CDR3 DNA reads TGTGCCAGCAGCCCCGGACTCCACAATGAGCAGTTCTTC. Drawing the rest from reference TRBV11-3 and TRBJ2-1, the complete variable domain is EAGVVQSPRYKIIEKKQPVAFWCNPISGHNTLYWYLQNLGQGPELLIRYENEEAVDDSQLPKDRFSAERLKGVDSTLKIQPAELGDSAVYLCASSPGLHNEQFFGPGTRLTVL.